A single sample is the source of the 28 T cell receptor beta chains below, sequenced in a study of early T cells in non-severe SARS-CoV-2 infection. TCRdb re-called the 5' RACE reads through MiXCR, storing one row per CDR3 protein. The table includes some 26,000 distinct CDR3 sequences, nearly 4.5% detected once. Sequenced sample: whole blood. These receptors were taken from an adult who was a healthcare worker with PCR-confirmed SARS-CoV-2 infection or an uninfected control (not recorded which).

The sample holds many counts of this clonotype. This chain links TRBV6-1 with TRBJ2-1; D not certain. The CDR3 length is 13 residues. V was trimmed by 4 bases and J by 9 bases, leaving 13 bases between them. CDR1 MNHNS and CDR2 SASEGT come from the germline V gene. CDR3: CASSAIDATEQFF. In DNA, the CDR3 is TGTGCCAGCAGTGCCATAGACGCTACTGAGCAGTTCTTC.

This clonotype was picked up many times. The chain links TRBV27 to TRBJ2-2; a weak D match, TRBD1 (6 bases). Trimming left V 6 bases short and J 2 bases short, with 16 bases between. The CDR3 covers 16 residues. Germline CDR1 reads MNHEY; CDR2 reads SMNVEV (reference sequence). For the CDR3, the DNA is TGTGCCAGCAGAGCCCCAGCAGGGGTCAACACCGGGGAGCTGTTTTTT. Protein product: CASRAPAGVNTGELFF.

This clonotype was seen repeatedly, ten times or more. The chain recombines TRBV7-9 with TRBJ2-5; D possibly corresponds to TRBD1 (6 bases). V dropped 5 bases and J dropped 4 bases, with 14 bases sitting between them. Germline V gene lookup returns CDR1 SEHNR and CDR2 FQNEAQ (reference sequence). The CDR3 runs 14 residues. The CDR3 DNA reads TGTGCCAGCAGCCGGACAGAAGGGTCAGAGACCCAGTACTTC. Protein: CASSRTEGSETQYF.

In this sample, this clonotype turned up a few times. This rearrangement joins TRBV28 to TRBJ2-7; D may correspond to TRBD1 or TRBD2 (5 bases each). Germline V CDR1 and CDR2: MDHEN, SYDVKM. The CDR3 spans 13 residues. The V gene lost 5 bases and the J gene lost 5 bases, with 13 bases spanning the gap. CDR3 nucleotides: TGTGCCAGCAGTGGGAGACAGTTCCACGAGCAGTACTTC. Protein product: CASSGRQFHEQYF.

This clonotype has at least ten counts. This chain joins TRBV6-4 and TRBJ2-6; D remains unclear. From germline, CDR1 is MRHNA and CDR2 SNTAGT. V lost 6 bases and J 1 base, leaving 10 bases between the germline ends. The CDR3 length is 15 residues. CDR3 coding DNA: TGTGCCAGCAGCGCCCAGGTTTCTGGGGCCAACGTCCTGACTTTC. Translating gives CASSAQVSGANVLTF.

The rearrangement uses TRBV5-5 and TRBJ2-3, with TRBD2 identical over 11 bases. The ends lost 2 bases at V and 4 bases at J; junction bases unmatched: 6. CDR1 SGHKS and CDR2 YYEKEE come from the germline V gene (reference sequence). The CDR3 contains 16 residues. The CDR3: CASSFPTSGGADTQYF. The DNA of the CDR3 is TGTGCCAGCAGCTTCCCAACTAGCGGGGGTGCAGATACGCAGTATTTT. Combining the CDR3 with reference TRBV5-5 and TRBJ2-3 gives the whole variable domain DAGVTQSPTHLIKTRGQQVTLRCSPISGHKSVSWYQQVLGQGPQFIFQYYEKEERGRGNFPDRFSARQFPNYSSELNVNALLLGDSALYLCASSFPTSGGADTQYFGPGTRLTVL.

This clonotype was recorded at least ten times. V is TRBV3-1 and J is TRBJ2-1; the D is unclear. Looked up from germline, CDR1 is LGHDT and CDR2 is YNNKEL (reference sequence). Between the trimmed V and J ends, which lost 4 bases and 4 bases, there was a span of 11 bases. The CDR3 is 14 amino acids. The CDR3: CASSPGHSYNEQFF. CDR3 in DNA: TGTGCCAGCAGCCCTGGGCACAGTTACAATGAGCAGTTCTTC.

The J gene is TRBJ2-7, the V gene TRBV7-2; 9 bases match TRBD2. V trimming: 6 bases; J trimming: 6 bases; junction bases outside the gene matches: 6. The CDR3 extends over 13 amino acids. From germline, CDR1 is SGHTA and CDR2 FQGNSA. The CDR3 sequence is CASSHSGGSEQYF. CDR3 bases: TGTGCCAGCAGTCATAGCGGGGGTTCCGAGCAGTACTTC.

Ten or more counts support this clonotype. This chain joins TRBV28 and TRBJ2-7, with TRBD1 as a possible D gene (6 bases). CDR1 is MDHEN, CDR2 SYDVKM, per germline. Trimming stripped 5 bases from V and 7 bases from J, with 12 bases between. The CDR3 contains 12 residues. CDR3 protein: CASSVRGSEQYF. The CDR3 DNA reads as TGTGCCAGCAGTGTCAGGGGAAGTGAGCAGTACTTC.

This clonotype was seen ten or more times. V and J are TRBV10-2 and TRBJ2-3; 9 positions match TRBD2. CDR3 size: 15 residues. The J segment lost 6 bases and the V segment lost 2 bases, leaving 6 bases of the junction unmatched. CDR1 and CDR2 from the germline V gene are WSHSY and SAAADI. This chain's CDR3 is CASSETGLASDTQYF. DNA of the CDR3: TGCGCCAGCAGTGAGACGGGACTAGCATCGGATACGCAGTATTTT.

Only a few counts were recorded for this clonotype. A much larger clone is a single base away; this may be a read error. This chain joins TRBV12-3 or TRBV12-4 and TRBJ1-5, with TRBD1 as a possible D gene (5 bases). The CDR3 sequence is 14 residues long. The CDR3 reads CAISLQASREPQHF. CDR3 nucleotide sequence: TGTGCCATCAGTCTACAGGCCTCGAGGGAGCCCCAGCATTTT.

This clonotype was seen ten or more times. The junction shows a germline mismatch at one end, possibly a read error. This chain uses TRBV29-1 with TRBJ2-3; 9 bases are a match to TRBD1. The CDR3 sequence is 13 residues long. Germline V gives CDR1 SQVTM, CDR2 ANQGSEA. The CDR3 reads CSGEQGAGDTQYF. The CDR3 DNA follows: TGCAGCGGTGAACAGGGGGCGGGAGATACGCAGTATTTT.

This clonotype was recorded many times. The chain combines TRBV9 with TRBJ2-1; D may correspond to TRBD1 or TRBD2 (6 bases each). Germline loops: CDR1 SGDLS, CDR2 YYNGEE. The CDR3 has 15 amino acids. V gave up 0 bases and J gave up 2 bases, with 9 bases separating them. The CDR3 DNA sequence: TGTGCCAGCAGCGTAGACGGGGGCACCTACAATGAGCAGTTCTTC. It specifies CASSVDGGTYNEQFF. The entire variable domain, with the rest obtained from reference TRBV9 and TRBJ2-1, is as follows: DSGVTQTPKHLITATGQRVTLRCSPRSGDLSVYWYQQSLDQGLQFLIQYYNGEERAKGNILERFSAQQFPDLHSELNLSSLELGDSALYFCASSVDGGTYNEQFFGPGTRLTVL.

This clonotype was counted many times. This chain links TRBV24-1 with TRBJ2-1; TRBD2 matches 15 bases. Germline CDR1 KGHDR, CDR2 SFDVKD. The length of the CDR3 is 17 residues. V lost 4 bases to trimming and J lost 5 bases; unmatched junction nucleotides: 5. The chain's CDR3 is CATSDPGLAGGHNEQFF. The CDR3 nucleotides read TGTGCCACCAGTGACCCGGGACTAGCGGGGGGCCACAATGAGCAGTTCTTC.

This clonotype has at least ten counts. The chain links TRBV20-1 to TRBJ2-1; 8 nucleotides line up with TRBD2. Germline CDR1 DFQATT, CDR2 SNEGSKA (reference sequence). The CDR3 is 16 residues long. Trimming cost V 0 bases and J 2 bases; bases outside gene matches: 6. The CDR3 spells CSARDGSGGPYNEQFF. In nucleotides, the CDR3 is TGCAGTGCTAGAGATGGAAGCGGGGGTCCCTACAATGAGCAGTTCTTC.

The table lists this clonotype with many counts. The V and J genes are TRBV5-4 and TRBJ2-3; D is uncertain. V lost 0 bases and J 4 bases, leaving 6 bases between the germline ends. Germline CDR1 and CDR2: SGHNT and YYREEE (reference sequence). The length of the CDR3 is 13 residues. The CDR3 reads CASSLGWADTQYF. CDR3 nucleotides: TGTGCCAGCAGCTTGGGCTGGGCAGATACGCAGTATTTT.

There are many counts of this clonotype. This chain connects TRBV29-1 to TRBJ2-5; 9 positions match TRBD2. The CDR3 totals 15 residues. V lost 3 bases and J lost 7; bases outside the gene matches: 12. CDR1 is SQVTM, CDR2 ANQGSEA, per germline. This CDR3 reads CSVEPAGTSSRTQYF. The CDR3 DNA follows: TGCAGCGTTGAGCCGGCCGGGACTAGCAGTAGGACCCAGTACTTC. The variable domain in full, completed from reference TRBV29-1 and TRBJ2-5, reads SAVISQKPSRDICQRGTSLTIQCQVDSQVTMMFWYRQQPGQSLTLIATANQGSEATYESGFVIDKFPISRPNLTFSTLTVSNMSPEDSSIYLCSVEPAGTSSRTQYFGPGTRLLVL.

This clonotype was counted ten times or more. This sequence joins TRBV18 and TRBJ1-4; 7 bases align to TRBD1. The CDR3 spans 16 residues. Germline assignment: CDR1 KGHSH and CDR2 LQKENI. Losses at the gene ends were 0 bases for V and 2 bases for J; bases not matched to a gene: 3. In nucleotides, the CDR3 is TGTGCCAGCTCACCACCTAGGGGACAGACTAATGAAAAACTGTTTTTT. It translates to CASSPPRGQTNEKLFF.

This clonotype is medium-sized by share. The chain combines TRBV28 with TRBJ2-7, with D uncertain. CDR3 length: 11 residues. Looked up from germline, CDR1 is MDHEN and CDR2 is SYDVKM. Trimming cost V 4 bases and J 4 bases, with 5 bases left between them. Written as DNA, the CDR3 is TGTGCCAGCAGTTCATGGTACGAGCAGTACTTC. Amino acids: CASSSWYEQYF.

CDR3 residues: CASREWTANQPQHF. In DNA form, the CDR3 reads TGTGCCAGCAGAGAGTGGACAGCGAATCAGCCCCAGCATTTT. The rearrangement links TRBV28 to TRBJ1-5; D may be TRBD1 (6 bases). In germline, CDR1 is MDHEN, CDR2 SYDVKM. The CDR3 totals 14 residues. Trimming shortened V by 6 bases and J by 4 bases, and 13 bases separated the two germline ends.

This clonotype was detected ten times or more. The chain carries TRBV5-5 and TRBJ2-3; 10 positions match TRBD2. The CDR3 runs 17 residues. The V and J ends lost 2 bases and 6 bases, in that order; junction bases with no gene match: 12. Germline CDR1 is SGHKS and CDR2 is YYEKEE (reference sequence). CDR3: CASSLLAGMLRSDTQYF. In DNA form, the CDR3 reads TGTGCCAGCAGCTTACTAGCGGGGATGCTTCGTAGCGATACGCAGTATTTT.

In its sample, this clonotype was seen many times. The J gene is TRBJ2-3, the V gene TRBV11-2, with 13 bases identical to TRBD2. The junction had 4 bases not matched to a gene; V was cut back by 5 bases and J by 2 bases. This CDR3 has 16 amino acids. Germline CDR1 and CDR2: SGHAT and FQNNGV. The CDR3 loop is CASSPGLAGTTDTQYF. The CDR3 DNA is TGTGCCAGCAGCCCGGGACTAGCGGGGACCACAGATACGCAGTATTTT.

This clonotype was counted ten times or more. The chain links TRBV20-1 to TRBJ1-2; 7 nucleotides agree with TRBD1. Germline V lookup: CDR1 DFQATT, CDR2 SNEGSKA (reference sequence). The CDR3 is 16 residues long. The J segment lost 0 bases and the V segment lost 0 bases, leaving 7 bases of the junction unmatched. The CDR3 is CSARDRGGLSNYGYTF. The CDR3 nucleotides read TGCAGTGCTAGAGATCGAGGGGGCTTATCTAACTATGGCTACACCTTC.

In its sample, this clonotype was seen many times. The rearrangement links TRBV10-1 to TRBJ2-7, with 7 bases matching TRBD1. The CDR3 length is 15 residues. CDR1 WNHNN and CDR2 SYGVQD come from the germline V gene (reference sequence). Trimming removed 2 bases from V and 7 bases from J; junction bases left unmatched: 11. CDR3 residues: CASSEMTGRPTEQYF. CDR3 sequence (DNA): TGCGCCAGCAGTGAGATGACAGGGCGGCCGACTGAGCAGTACTTC.

This clonotype was counted at least ten times. This chain uses TRBV3-1 with TRBJ2-5; maybe TRBD1 (6 bases). Germline V lookup: CDR1 LGHDT, CDR2 YNNKEL (reference sequence). V lost 3 bases and J lost 5, with 16 bases in between. This CDR3 has 15 amino acids. The CDR3 DNA reads as TGTGCCAGCAGCCATGCAGGGGCCTTGGGGGAGACCCAGTACTTC. It is translated as CASSHAGALGETQYF.

This clonotype was picked up many times. The V and J genes are TRBV12-3 or TRBV12-4 and TRBJ2-3; D remains ambiguous. Trimming removed 6 bases from V and 5 bases from J, with 3 bases in between. This CDR3 comprises 10 residues. The DNA of the CDR3 is TGTGCCAGCAGGGGAGATACGCAGTATTTT. This encodes CASRGDTQYF.

This clonotype was counted ten times or more. This chain links TRBV10-3 with TRBJ2-5, with a possible D match to TRBD2 (5 bases). The CDR3 is 14 residues long. The germline CDR1 and CDR2 sequences are ENHRY and SYGVKD. Deletions cut 2 bases from V and 4 bases from J, with 11 bases between. The CDR3 here is CAISERVEGETQYF. CDR3 coding DNA: TGTGCCATCAGTGAGCGAGTTGAGGGAGAGACCCAGTACTTC.

This clonotype was observed many times. The CDR3 sequence: CASSEVTGRNEQFF. The CDR3 nucleotides read TGTGCCAGCAGTGAAGTGACAGGGCGGAATGAGCAGTTCTTC. The J gene is TRBJ2-1, the V gene TRBV6-1, with 7 bases matching TRBD1. Germline CDR1 is MNHNS and CDR2 is SASEGT. CDR3 length equals 14 residues. V lost 1 base, J lost 7 bases, and 4 bases stayed unmatched.